The 10 T cell receptor beta chains given below trace back to one sample, sequenced in a study of technical replicates of blood from a few donors. This table comes from immunoSEQ multiplex PCR, and its TCRdb copy is limited to in-frame clones, with some not included. The repertoire holds tens of thousands of clones, with 85% to 95% as singletons. Sequences were obtained from T cells isolated from PBMCs. Receptors originate from a human donor in good health.

V is TRBV11-2 and J is TRBJ1-3, with D hard to call. Germline V gene data show CDR1 as SGHAT and CDR2 as FQNNGV. Trimming removed 5 bases at V and 5 bases at J, with 10 bases between. The CDR3 is made up of 13 amino acids. The CDR3 nucleotides are TGTGCCAGCAGCGGAGGACTGCGAAACACCATATATTTT. Residues: CASSGGLRNTIYF. Full variable domain (outside the CDR3, taken from reference TRBV11-2 and TRBJ1-3): EAGVAQSPRYKIIEKRQSVAFWCNPISGHATLYWYQQILGQGPKLLIQFQNNGVVDDSQLPKDRFSAERLKGVDSTLKIQPAKLEDSAVYLCASSGGLRNTIYFGEGSWLTVV.

The chain has TRBV19 and TRBJ2-1, with 8 positions matching TRBD1. The CDR3 sequence is 15 residues long. Germline V gene sequence: CDR1 LNHDA, CDR2 SQIVND (reference sequence). Trimming at V came to 9 bases and at J to 5 bases, leaving 12 bases not matched to a gene. The CDR3 nucleotides are TGTGCCAGCTCCCCCCGGGACAGGTCCGACAATGAGCAGTTCTTC. Translating it yields CASSPRDRSDNEQFF.

The rearrangement links TRBV11-3 to TRBJ2-1; 10 nucleotides agree with TRBD2. The V segment lost 5 bases and the J segment 4 bases; nucleotides outside the gene matches: 5. Germline CDR1 and CDR2: SGHNT and YENEEA. The CDR3 covers 15 residues. The CDR3 nucleotides are TGTGCCAGCAGCCCGGTAGCGGGGGGTTACAATGAGCAGTTCTTC. Its protein product is CASSPVAGGYNEQFF.

The V call is TRBV11-2, the J call TRBJ1-1; 10 nucleotides match TRBD1. Germline CDR1 is SGHAT and CDR2 is FQNNGV. The CDR3 runs to 16 residues. The V segment lost 3 bases and the J segment 4 bases; nucleotides outside the gene matches: 8. The CDR3 spells CASSFLGRTGGTEAFF. The CDR3 coding sequence is TGTGCCAGCAGCTTTCTAGGTAGGACAGGGGGCACTGAAGCTTTCTTT.

This chain links TRBV5-1 with TRBJ2-3; D gene unclear. V lost 2 bases to trimming and J lost 1 base, with 11 bases between them. The V gene's germline CDR1 is SGHRS and CDR2 YFSETQ. The CDR3 runs to 15 residues. In nucleotides, the CDR3 is TGCGCCAGCAGCTTCGGCGGAGTCGGCACAGATACGCAGTATTTT. Protein product: CASSFGGVGTDTQYF.

This chain joins TRBV4-1 and TRBJ1-1, with 8 bases aligning to TRBD1. Looked up from germline, CDR1 is MGHRA and CDR2 is YSYEKL. Trimming removed 3 bases from V and 1 base from J; junction bases left unmatched: 1. This CDR3 is built from 14 residues. CDR3 region: CASSQGQANTEAFF. CDR3 DNA sequence: TGCGCCAGCAGCCAGGGACAGGCGAACACTGAAGCTTTCTTT.

The genes are TRBV27 and TRBJ2-3; D perhaps matches TRBD2 (6 bases). This CDR3 has 14 residues. Trimming cost V 3 bases and J 4 bases, with 11 bases left between them. The germline gives CDR1 MNHEY, CDR2 SMNVEV (reference sequence). In nucleotides, the CDR3 is TGTGCCAGCAGTTTCCAACTAGCCCCAGATACGCAGTATTTT. Translation gives CASSFQLAPDTQYF.

CDR3 residues: CASSVPGGGADTQYF. As DNA, the CDR3 is TGTGCCAGTAGTGTTCCAGGGGGCGGTGCAGATACGCAGTATTTT. The chain joins TRBV19 to TRBJ2-3; 8 nucleotides line up with TRBD1. V was pared by 5 bases and J by 4 bases, with 8 bases of the junction left unmatched. Germline values: CDR1 LNHDA, CDR2 SQIVND (reference sequence). This CDR3 is 15 amino acids long.

The chain combines TRBV29-1 with TRBJ2-1, with 14 nucleotides matching TRBD2. Trimming took 2 bases from V and 12 from J; bases not matched to a gene: 12. Germline V CDR1 and CDR2: SQVTM, ANQGSEA. This CDR3 comprises 16 residues. This CDR3 is CSVETSGLAGVFGQFF. The DNA for the CDR3 is TGCAGCGTTGAAACGTCGGGACTAGCGGGAGTGTTTGGGCAGTTCTTC.

The genes are TRBV7-3 and TRBJ2-7, with D possibly being TRBD1 (5 bases). V gave up 2 bases and J gave up 2 bases, with 13 bases separating them. The germline V gene encodes CDR1 SGHTA and CDR2 FQGTGA. This CDR3 has 15 residues. This chain's CDR3 is CASSLGAGRTYEQYF. Here the CDR3 DNA reads TGTGCCAGCAGCTTAGGGGCAGGTCGGACCTACGAGCAGTACTTC.